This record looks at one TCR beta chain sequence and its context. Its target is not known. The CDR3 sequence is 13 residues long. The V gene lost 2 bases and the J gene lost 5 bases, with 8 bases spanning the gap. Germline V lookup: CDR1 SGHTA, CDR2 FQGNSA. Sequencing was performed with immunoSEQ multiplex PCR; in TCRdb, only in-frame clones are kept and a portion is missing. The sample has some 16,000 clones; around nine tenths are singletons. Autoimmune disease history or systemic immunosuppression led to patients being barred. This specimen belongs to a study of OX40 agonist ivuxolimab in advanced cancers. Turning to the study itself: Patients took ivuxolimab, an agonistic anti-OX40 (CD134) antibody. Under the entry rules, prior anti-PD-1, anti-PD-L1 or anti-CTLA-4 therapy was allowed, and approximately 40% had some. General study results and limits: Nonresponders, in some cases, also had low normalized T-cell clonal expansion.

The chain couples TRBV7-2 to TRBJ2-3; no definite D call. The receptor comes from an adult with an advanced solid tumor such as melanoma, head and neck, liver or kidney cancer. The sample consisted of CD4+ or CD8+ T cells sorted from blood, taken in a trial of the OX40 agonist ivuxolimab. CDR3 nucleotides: TGTGCCAGCAGCTTATCTAGTCTAGATACGCAGTATTTT. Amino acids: CASSLSSLDTQYF.